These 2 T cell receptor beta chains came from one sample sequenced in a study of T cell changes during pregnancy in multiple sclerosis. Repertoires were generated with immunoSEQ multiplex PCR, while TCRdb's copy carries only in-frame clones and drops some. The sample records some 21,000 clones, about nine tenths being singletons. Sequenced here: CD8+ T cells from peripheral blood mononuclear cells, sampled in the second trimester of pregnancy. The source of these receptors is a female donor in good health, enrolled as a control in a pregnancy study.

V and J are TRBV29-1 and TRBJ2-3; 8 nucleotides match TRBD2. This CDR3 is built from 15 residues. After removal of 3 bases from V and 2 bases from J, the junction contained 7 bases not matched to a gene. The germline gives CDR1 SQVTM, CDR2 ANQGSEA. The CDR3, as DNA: TGCAGCGTTGATTTGGCGGGAGGCAACACAGATACGCAGTATTTT. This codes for CSVDLAGGNTDTQYF.

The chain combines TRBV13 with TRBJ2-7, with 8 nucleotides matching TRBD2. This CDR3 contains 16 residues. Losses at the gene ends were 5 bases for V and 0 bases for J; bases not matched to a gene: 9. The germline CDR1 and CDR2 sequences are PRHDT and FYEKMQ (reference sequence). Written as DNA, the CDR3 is TGTGCCAGCAGCCCTAGGGTAGCGGGACGCTCCTACGAGCAGTACTTC. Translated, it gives CASSPRVAGRSYEQYF.